This T cell receptor (beta chain) derives from a study of vaccination and CD4 T cells after COVID-19. This sample's treatment: roughly ten-day PBMC culture with coronavirus spike peptide pools or control peptides (ViraFEST assay). Unexposed donor CD4+ T cells predated the COVID-19 pandemic, collected 2011-2018. Days 3 and 7 saw half the medium swapped for fresh IL-2 medium. V was clipped by 6 bases and J by 4 bases; unmatched bases: 4. CDR1 is MDHEN and CDR2 is SYDVKM in the germline V gene. The CDR3 is 13 amino acids. This clonotype has more than one count but fewer than ten. The target antigen is unknown. Once obtained from cultured CD4+ T cells, the DNA was sequenced using the Oncomine TCR Beta short-read assay. Someone extracted genomic DNA from cultured CD4+ T cells. TCRdb re-derived calls from the PCR reads in MiXCR, one entry per CDR3 protein. The sample has about 9,500 distinct CDR3 sequences, over 25% seen once.

The chain has TRBV28 and TRBJ1-2, with 8 positions matching TRBD1. The receptor comes from a human donor in good health. The specimen sequenced was CD4+ T cells from blood, cultured in vitro. The CDR3 loop reads CASRLTGVYGYTF. CDR3 bases: TGTGCCAGCAGGTTGACAGGGGTCTATGGCTACACCTTC.